This TCR beta chain was captured by sequencing in a study of blood T cell repertoires in COVID-19. The wider study: The United States, Italy and Spain supplied acute and convalescent COVID-19 samples. T cells, B-cell-depleted T cells, or PBMCs provided the cDNA or gDNA that served as material.

As originally analysed: Amplifying reference gene primers gave estimates of nucleated cell counts. Sequencing used immunoSEQ multiplex PCR; TCRdb keeps in-frame clones, though not all of them. V, J and clone size are taken as reported in that table, and D and trimming were inferred from the DNA itself. The sample includes 100,000 to 150,000 clones, about 84% of them seen just once. The ends lost 2 bases at V and 7 bases at J; junction bases unmatched: 10. In germline, CDR1 is KGHDR, CDR2 SFDVKD. The CDR3 length is 17 residues. The chain recombines TRBV24-1 with TRBJ1-2, with 12 bases matching TRBD1. The specimen sequenced was peripheral blood. This clonotype was obtained from a human donor in a cohort sampled during active COVID-19. The chain's CDR3 is CATSDSMGQGATAGYTF. Here the CDR3 DNA reads TGTGCCACCAGTGATTCGATGGGACAGGGGGCAACAGCTGGCTACACCTTC.